Listed below are T cell receptor beta chains from one sample, sequenced in a study of T cells in Graves' hyperthyroidism and ophthalmopathy. Each CDR3 protein is one row after TCRdb ran MiXCR on the multiplex PCR reads. The profile shows around 700,000 distinct CDR3 sequences, approximately 18% of them singletons. The sequencing sample was made of blood. Receptor source: a woman aged 50 to 60 with Graves' hyperthyroidism that later progressed to Graves' ophthalmopathy. Each CDR3 is given with its conserved first and last residue. The D gene is left open where the match is weak. Clone sizes are given selectively: once, few, many, or a class where the clone is expanded.

TRBD2	TRBJ2-3	TRBV7-3	16	few	TGTGCCAGCAGCGAACGGACTAGCGGGAGCACAGATACGCAGTATTTT	CASSERTSGSTDTQYF
TRBD1	TRBJ1-1	TRBV5-1	13	many	TGCGCCAGCAGCTTGGAGGGACAGGGGAGAGCTTTCTTT	CASSLEGQGRAFF
.	TRBJ2-1	TRBV14	15	.	TGTGCCAGCAGCCCCTTCGGGAGACGTCACAATGAGCAGTTCTTC	CASSPFGRRHNEQFF
.	TRBJ1-1	TRBV6-6	16	many	TGTGCCAGCAGTTACTCGATTGACCATATGAACACTGAAGCTTTCTTT	CASSYSIDHMNTEAFF
TRBD1	TRBJ1-2	TRBV10-3	15	few	TGTGCCATCAGCCCGGCGGGACAGGGAGGCTATGGCTACACCTTC	CAISPAGQGGYGYTF
TRBD1	TRBJ1-5	TRBV15	15	.	TGTGCCATTCGGGTAGGAGACAGGGTAGATCAGCCCCAGCATTTT	CAIRVGDRVDQPQHF
.	TRBJ1-4	TRBV5-5	15	few	TGTGCCAGCAGCATAAGACAAAGAGTAAATGAAAAACTGTTTTTT	CASSIRQRVNEKLFF
TRBD2	TRBJ2-1	TRBV9	17	few	TGTGCCAGCAGCGCGACTAGCGGGGATTCCCTATACAATGAGCAGTTCTTC	CASSATSGDSLYNEQFF
.	TRBJ2-4	TRBV6-1	15	.	TGTGCCAGCAGCCGCGGGCCTCAAGCCAAAAACATTCAGTACTTC	CASSRGPQAKNIQYF
TRBD1	TRBJ2-5	TRBV7-9	17	many	TGTGCCAGCAGCGACCTAGGGACAGGGGGCTGGCAAGAGACCCAGTACTTC	CASSDLGTGGWQETQYF
.	TRBJ1-3	TRBV9	14	few	TGTGCCAGCAGCGTAGAGACAGTAGGAAACACCATATATTTT	CASSVETVGNTIYF
.	TRBJ1-1	TRBV3-1	14	.	TGTGCCAGCAGACTCACAGGGTTGGCCACTGAAGCTTTCTTT	CASRLTGLATEAFF
.	TRBJ1-6	TRBV27	14	few	TGTGCCAGCAGTCCCGCCGAGGGTAATTCACCCCTCCACTTT	CASSPAEGNSPLHF
TRBD1	TRBJ2-2	TRBV2	17	many	TGTGCCAGCATTTTCCGTGGGACAGGCTTGGAGACCGGGGAGCTGTTTTTT	CASIFRGTGLETGELFF
.	TRBJ2-1	TRBV29-1	14	.	TGCAGCGTTGATGGGACTGGGGCGGGAAATGAGCAGTTCTTC	CSVDGTGAGNEQFF
.	TRBJ2-1	TRBV29-1	13	many	TGCAGCGTTGAAGGGAGAACCTACAATGAGCAGTTCTTC	CSVEGRTYNEQFF
.	TRBJ2-3	TRBV3-1	14	many	TGTGCCAGCAGCCAAGGGACTTCTACAGATACGCAGTATTTT	CASSQGTSTDTQYF
TRBD1	TRBJ2-3	TRBV18	15	many	TGTGCCAGCTCATCACCGGGACAGGCAGCAGATACGCAGTATTTT	CASSSPGQAADTQYF
TRBD1	TRBJ2-1	TRBV6-2/TRBV6-3	18	few	TGTGCCAGCAGTTACTCGACGACCGGACAGGAAAACTACAATGAGCAGTTCTTC	CASSYSTTGQENYNEQFF
TRBD2	TRBJ2-1	TRBV20-1	14	many	TGCAGTGCGCATAGCGGGGGGGGTTACAATGAGCAGTTCTTC	CSAHSGGGYNEQFF
.	TRBJ2-1	TRBV30	14	many	TGTGCCTGGAGTAGGCTAGCGATTTACAATGAGCAGTTCTTC	CAWSRLAIYNEQFF
.	TRBJ2-1	TRBV3-1	13	many	TGTGCCAGCAGCGAAGAACTACTAAATGAGCAGTTCTTC	CASSEELLNEQFF
.	TRBJ1-2	TRBV6-1	16	few	TGTGCCAGCAGTGAAGGGGGAGGCCCAAGGGGCCGTGGCTACACCTTC	CASSEGGGPRGRGYTF
TRBD1	TRBJ2-1	TRBV7-2	16	.	TGTGCCAGCAGCAGGCTACTACAGGGGCTATACAATGAGCAGTTCTTC	CASSRLLQGLYNEQFF
TRBD1	TRBJ1-1	TRBV12-3/TRBV12-4	13	many	TGTGCCAGCAGTAGACAGGGGGCCACTGAAGCTTTCTTT	CASSRQGATEAFF
TRBD1	TRBJ1-1	TRBV29-1	13	.	TGCAGCGTGGACGACAGGGGGTACACTGAAGCTTTCTTT	CSVDDRGYTEAFF
.	TRBJ1-2	TRBV9	15	few	TGTGCCAGCAGCGTCGGGGACGACGGAGTCTATGGCTACACCTTC	CASSVGDDGVYGYTF
.	TRBJ1-5	TRBV2	15	many	TGTGCCAGCAGTCCCGACAGGTATAGCAATCAGCCCCAGCATTTT	CASSPDRYSNQPQHF
.	TRBJ2-1	TRBV5-1	14	many	TGCGCCAGCAGCTTGGCCCATTCTAGTAGTGAGCAGTTCTTC	CASSLAHSSSEQFF
.	TRBJ2-7	TRBV27	15	many	TGTGCCAGCAGTTTAAGGGACCCGATTACAACGAAGCAGTACTTC	CASSLRDPITTKQYF
.	TRBJ2-5	TRBV5-1	14	.	TGCGCCAGCAGCGGAGTCAGTACCCAAGAGACCCAGTACTTC	CASSGVSTQETQYF
.	TRBJ2-2	TRBV30	14	.	TGTGCCTGGGACCAGGGGATGAACACCGGGGGGCTGTTTTTT	CAWDQGMNTGGLFF
.	TRBJ1-6	TRBV5-6	14	many	TGTGCCAGCAGCCCCGACACCGATAATTCACCCCTCCACTTT	CASSPDTDNSPLHF
.	TRBJ1-2	TRBV18	14	many	TGTGCCAGCTCACCATGGGCTGCAGTGGATGGCTACACCTTC	CASSPWAAVDGYTF
.	TRBJ2-5	TRBV2	13	many	TGTGCCAGCAGTGTCGACAGACAAGAGACCCAGTACTTC	CASSVDRQETQYF
TRBD1	TRBJ1-2	TRBV11-2	14	many	TGTGCCAGCAGCTCGCCGGGACAGGGCCTTGGCTACACCTTC	CASSSPGQGLGYTF
.	TRBJ1-2	TRBV18	14	many	TGTGCCAGCAGCCCCCGGACAGACAACTATGGCTACACCTTC	CASSPRTDNYGYTF
.	TRBJ2-1	TRBV4-1	17	.	TGCGCCAGCAGACGTGGCCAGGCATTTGGGGTGTACAATGAGCAGTTCTTC	CASRRGQAFGVYNEQFF
TRBD1	TRBJ2-5	TRBV12-3/TRBV12-4	13	many	TGTGCCAGCACCCGACAGGGGACAGGGTCCCAGTACTTC	CASTRQGTGSQYF
TRBD1	TRBJ1-2	TRBV5-1	16	few	TGCGCCAGCAGCTTACAGACAGGGGCGAGTTTATATGGCTACACCTTC	CASSLQTGASLYGYTF
.	TRBJ1-1	TRBV12-3/TRBV12-4	15	many	TGTGCCAGCAGTTCGGGCCCGGAATGGGGCACTGAAGCTTTCTTT	CASSSGPEWGTEAFF
.	TRBJ2-3	TRBV10-1	15	few	TGCGCCAGCAGTGAGGGCACCATTAGTACAGATACGCAGTATTTT	CASSEGTISTDTQYF
.	TRBJ2-1	TRBV20-1	14	few	TGCAGTGCTAGAGTTCTTACCGGCTACAATGAGCAGTTCTTC	CSARVLTGYNEQFF
.	TRBJ1-4	TRBV7-2	15	few	TGTGCCAGCAGTCACTCCAGGGGAACTAATGAAAAACTGTTTTTT	CASSHSRGTNEKLFF
.	TRBJ2-5	TRBV10-2	15	.	TGCGCCAGCAGTGAGTTAGATTTTTCGTCGGAGACCCAGTACTTC	CASSELDFSSETQYF
.	TRBJ2-3	TRBV3-1	16	few	TGTGCCAGCAGCCCTGACCCCCCAGGTGCTTCTGATACGCAGTATTTT	CASSPDPPGASDTQYF
.	TRBJ2-1	TRBV7-9	15	few	TGTGCCAGCAGCTTACTCGTGGGTTTCCGCAATGAGCAGTTCTTC	CASSLLVGFRNEQFF
TRBD1	TRBJ1-2	TRBV6-1	12	few	TGTGGTTCGGGACAGGGCAACTATGGCTACACCTTC	CGSGQGNYGYTF
TRBD1	TRBJ2-5	TRBV28	14	few	TGTGCCAGCAGCGCTACGCACAGGGGTGAGACCCAGTACTTC	CASSATHRGETQYF
.	TRBJ1-6	TRBV13	16	.	TGTGCCAGCAGCTTAGCGGCAGGGAGGTCGGGTTCACCCCTCCACTTT	CASSLAAGRSGSPLHF
.	TRBJ1-2	TRBV4-1	15	.	TGCGCCAGCAGCCAAGATGTGGAGGGTAACTATGGCTACACCTTC	CASSQDVEGNYGYTF
.	TRBJ1-6	TRBV20-1	14	.	TGCAGTGCTAGAGATGATAAAGGGATTTCACCCCTCCACTTT	CSARDDKGISPLHF
.	TRBJ2-7	TRBV5-1	15	.	TGCGCCAGCAGCTCTTCGTCGGGCATCAACTACGAGCAGTACTTC	CASSSSSGINYEQYF
.	TRBJ1-1	TRBV11-2	17	many	TGTGCCAGCAGCTTAGCCGGGGCAGGAGGGCCGAACACTGAAGCTTTCTTT	CASSLAGAGGPNTEAFF
.	TRBJ1-1	TRBV12-3/TRBV12-4	12	many	TGTGCCAGCAGTATCGCAGGGCCTGAAGCTTTCTTT	CASSIAGPEAFF
.	TRBJ2-2	TRBV19	15	few	TGTGCCAGTAGTATGGCTCTCTTGAACACCGGGGAGCTGTTTTTT	CASSMALLNTGELFF
.	TRBJ2-2	TRBV12-3/TRBV12-4	12	many	TGTGCCAGCAGTTTACATAGCGGGGAGCTGTTTTTT	CASSLHSGELFF
.	TRBJ1-1	TRBV9	13	few	TGTGCCAGCAGCGTTTCCAGGGTGGCTGAAGCTTTCTTT	CASSVSRVAEAFF
.	TRBJ1-1	TRBV5-1	12	few	TGCGCCAGCAGCTTTACCCAGGGGGAAGCTTTCTTT	CASSFTQGEAFF